Presented here are 22 T cell receptor beta chains from one specimen sequenced in a study of radiotherapy plus CTLA-4 blockade in lung cancer. The data were produced by immunoSEQ multiplex PCR, yet TCRdb's version contains in-frame clones alone and is incomplete. Of 40,000 to 50,000 clones listed, approximately 78% were seen once; the top ten hold about 3.3%. This material consisted of peripheral blood, taken from a patient treated with radiotherapy plus ipilimumab. These TCRs come from a human donor with non-small cell lung cancer who had stable disease on radiotherapy plus ipilimumab.

This chain joins TRBV30 and TRBJ2-1, with 8 nucleotides matching TRBD2. The CDR3 covers 14 residues. V shed 0 bases, J shed 6 bases, and the junction held 4 bases outside the gene matches. Germline V CDR1 and CDR2: GTSNPN, SVGIG (reference sequence). The CDR3 DNA reads as TGTGCCTGGAGTGTAAGCGGGAGATTCAATGAGCAGTTCTTC. Amino acid sequence: CAWSVSGRFNEQFF.

The V and J genes are TRBV19 and TRBJ1-3; 7 bases line up with TRBD1. Losses at the gene ends were 8 bases for V and 0 bases for J; bases not matched to a gene: 4. Germline CDR1 and CDR2: LNHDA and SQIVND (reference sequence). This CDR3 has 14 amino acids. CDR3 in amino acids: CASSRTGSGNTIYF. CDR3 nucleotide sequence: TGTGCCAGTTCGCGGACAGGCTCTGGAAACACCATATATTTT.

In the case of this clone: This specimen includes other DNA sequences encoding the same CDR3. The V gene is TRBV27, the J gene TRBJ1-2; D unclear. The V end was cut by 9 bases, the J end by 4 bases, with 15 bases between. This CDR3 is built from 13 residues. Germline-derived CDR1 and CDR2 are MNHEY and SMNVEV (reference sequence). The CDR3 here is CASTGANSYGYTF. CDR3 nucleotides: TGTGCCAGTACGGGAGCGAACTCCTATGGCTACACCTTC.

This clone was picked up one time. The chain couples TRBV4-3 to TRBJ2-7, with 9 bases that match TRBD1. The trim removed 3 bases at V and 6 bases at J, leaving 9 bases unmatched. The CDR3 spans 15 residues. The germline V gene encodes CDR1 LGHNA and CDR2 YSLEER. CDR3: CASSQQAGTGFEQYF. For the CDR3, the DNA is TGCGCCAGCAGCCAGCAGGCCGGGACAGGGTTCGAGCAGTACTTC.

The chain joins TRBV28 to TRBJ2-2; TRBD1 is a possible D gene (5 bases). This CDR3 contains 19 residues. Germline CDR1 MDHEN, CDR2 SYDVKM. V shed 5 bases and J shed 0 bases, with 22 bases lying between them. The CDR3 DNA reads as TGTGCCAGCAGTCGACCGCCCTTGGGTCAGGGCCCGAACACCGGGGAGCTGTTTTTT. Protein sequence: CASSRPPLGQGPNTGELFF.

This chain joins TRBV5-4 and TRBJ2-3; 11 positions agree with TRBD2. From germline, CDR1 is SGHNT and CDR2 YYREEE (reference sequence). After removal of 4 bases from V and 1 base from J, the junction contained 2 bases not matched to a gene. The CDR3 contains 15 residues. CDR3: CASSQGLAGTDTQYF. The CDR3 DNA follows: TGTGCCAGCAGCCAGGGACTAGCGGGCACAGATACGCAGTATTTT.

The chain is built from TRBV28 and TRBJ2-1; 7 nucleotides match TRBD2. Germline V gene data show CDR1 as MDHEN and CDR2 as SYDVKM. Trimming took 8 bases from V and 0 from J; bases not matched to a gene: 7. CDR3 length: 15 amino acids. CDR3 nucleotide sequence: TGTGCCAGCGGGGTAGCGGGCCCCTCCTACAATGAGCAGTTCTTC. Translation gives CASGVAGPSYNEQFF.

The rearrangement links TRBV30 to TRBJ2-3, with D possibly TRBD1 on 7 matching bases. Deletions cut 5 bases from V and 1 base from J, with 10 bases between. The V gene's germline CDR1 is GTSNPN and CDR2 SVGIG (reference sequence). The CDR3 covers 13 residues. This CDR3 reads CAWGGGGTDTQYF. In DNA form, the CDR3 reads TGTGCCTGGGGAGGGGGCGGCACAGATACGCAGTATTTT.

V is TRBV19 and J is TRBJ2-2, with TRBD2 matching 7 bases. This CDR3 is 15 amino acids long. Trimming removed 7 bases from V and 5 bases from J; junction bases left unmatched: 10. Per the germline V gene, CDR1 is LNHDA and CDR2 is SQIVND (reference sequence). CDR3 sequence: CASIGSGVLTGELFF. The CDR3 DNA reads TGTGCCAGTATTGGAAGCGGGGTCCTTACCGGGGAGCTGTTTTTT.

This clone was seen only once. V gene TRBV29-1 combines with J gene TRBJ2-1; 8 bases are shared with TRBD1. The CDR3 loop spans 13 amino acids. Germline CDR1 SQVTM, CDR2 ANQGSEA. Trimming cost V 7 bases and J 8 bases; bases outside gene matches: 10. The CDR3 region is CSARQGRLDEQFF. The CDR3 DNA follows: TGCAGCGCCCGACAGGGGCGTTTGGATGAGCAGTTCTTC.

The rearrangement joins TRBV27 to TRBJ2-7; 9 nucleotides line up with TRBD1. Germline V gene lookup returns CDR1 MNHEY and CDR2 SMNVEV (reference sequence). V shed 4 bases, J shed 7 bases, and the junction held 11 bases outside the gene matches. The CDR3 consists of 15 residues. The CDR3 here is CASSSTGTGSREQYF. The CDR3 nucleotides are TGTGCCAGCAGTTCCACCGGGACAGGGTCGCGGGAGCAGTACTTC.

The chain uses TRBV9 and TRBJ2-7; 11 nucleotides align to TRBD2. V was pared by 4 bases and J by 6 bases, with 9 bases of the junction left unmatched. This CDR3 comprises 15 residues. Germline lookup yields CDR1 SGDLS and CDR2 YYNGEE. The CDR3: CASSPSEGTSGEQYF. The CDR3, as DNA: TGTGCCAGCAGCCCATCAGAAGGGACTAGCGGCGAGCAGTACTTC.

The rearrangement uses TRBV4-3 and TRBJ2-5; 9 bases are a match to TRBD2. The CDR3 totals 18 residues. J lost 3 bases, V lost 4 bases, and 15 bases had no gene match. CDR1 is LGHNA, CDR2 YSLEER, per germline. CDR3 DNA sequence: TGCGCCAGCAGCCCAGGTTGGCGGGAGGGCCTTTATGAAGAGACCCAGTACTTC. Amino acids: CASSPGWREGLYEETQYF.

This clone was counted once. V is TRBV5-8 and J is TRBJ1-4; 9 nucleotides agree with TRBD1. Germline CDR1 and CDR2: SGHTS and YDEGEE. The CDR3 is made up of 17 amino acids. V trimming: 0 bases; J trimming: 2 bases; junction bases outside the gene matches: 5. The CDR3 region has the DNA TGTGCCAGCAGCTTGGGGCGGACAGGGGACACTAATGAAAAACTGTTTTTT. Its protein is CASSLGRTGDTNEKLFF. Using reference TRBV5-8 and TRBJ1-4 for the parts outside the CDR3, the full variable domain is EAGVTQSPTHLIKTRGQQATLRCSPISGHTSVYWYQQALGLGLQFLLWYDEGEERNRGNFPPRFSGRQFPNYSSELNVNALELEDSALYLCASSLGRTGDTNEKLFFGSGTQLSVL.

This chain joins TRBV28 and TRBJ1-2; 7 nucleotides agree with TRBD1. This CDR3 spans 14 amino acids. The V and J ends lost 6 bases and 4 bases, in that order; junction bases with no gene match: 8. Per the germline V gene, CDR1 is MDHEN and CDR2 is SYDVKM. Here the CDR3 reads CASSGTATGYGYTF. CDR3 sequence (DNA): TGTGCCAGCAGCGGGACAGCGACAGGCTATGGCTACACCTTC.

This chain uses TRBV5-1 with TRBJ2-5; D is perhaps TRBD1 (6 bases). The CDR3 sequence is 14 residues long. Germline CDR1 reads SGHRS; CDR2 reads YFSETQ. The V gene lost 4 bases and the J gene lost 5 bases, with 15 bases spanning the gap. CDR3 region: CASSPKDREETQYF. The CDR3 region has the DNA TGCGCCAGCAGCCCGAAGGACAGAGAGGAGACCCAGTACTTC.

V and J are TRBV5-1 and TRBJ1-2, with TRBD1 identical over 9 bases. The CDR3 consists of 14 residues. V was clipped by 3 bases and J by 1 base; unmatched bases: 1. Germline values: CDR1 SGHRS, CDR2 YFSETQ. This chain's CDR3 is CASSSGQGNYGYTF. CDR3 nucleotide sequence: TGCGCCAGCAGCTCGGGACAGGGTAACTATGGCTACACCTTC.

The chain joins TRBV7-8 to TRBJ2-3; no clear D. Germline lookup yields CDR1 SGHVS and CDR2 FQNEAQ. The V end lost 5 bases, the J end lost 5 bases, and 11 bases lay between the germline ends. This CDR3 has 13 residues. The CDR3 sequence is CASSLPSGDTQYF. CDR3 sequence (DNA): TGTGCCAGCAGCCTACCCTCCGGAGATACGCAGTATTTT.

The genes are TRBV9 and TRBJ2-1; TRBD2 aligns across 11 bases. The CDR3 has 14 amino acids. Losses at the gene ends were 2 bases for V and 10 bases for J; bases not matched to a gene: 5. Germline V CDR1 and CDR2: SGDLS, YYNGEE. CDR3 DNA sequence: TGTGCCAGCAGCGTTAGTCTAGCGGGAGGCGAGCAGTTCTTC. Its protein is CASSVSLAGGEQFF.

The chain couples TRBV6-5 to TRBJ1-2; unclear D gene. Trimming took 6 bases from V and 0 from J, leaving 8 bases between them. Germline V gives CDR1 MNHEY, CDR2 SVGAGI. The CDR3 consists of 13 residues. CDR3 sequence: CASRPGTNYGYTF. The CDR3 nucleotides are TGTGCCAGCAGACCCGGGACTAACTATGGCTACACCTTC.

This chain joins TRBV2 and TRBJ2-7; 8 bases are shared with TRBD2. J gave up 3 bases and V 6 bases, and 1 base lay outside the gene matches. Germline lookup yields CDR1 SNHLY and CDR2 FYNNEI. This CDR3 has 12 residues. Here the CDR3 DNA reads TGTGCCAGCAGGGGACTAGACTACGAGCAGTACTTC. Encoded protein: CASRGLDYEQYF.

The rearrangement joins TRBV28 to TRBJ2-7; D is possibly TRBD2 (6 bases). CDR3 length: 14 amino acids. Between the trimmed V and J ends, which lost 4 bases and 6 bases, there was a span of 16 bases. Germline V gene lookup returns CDR1 MDHEN and CDR2 SYDVKM. The DNA of the CDR3 is TGTGCCAGCAGTTCCGGGACTCTAAGGGCCGAGCAGTACTTC. Its translation is CASSSGTLRAEQYF.